The entry below describes one TCR beta chain. The antigen remains unidentified. Treatment given: about 20 received Ad26.COV2.S at low or high dose, single or two shots; roughly five received placebo; per-sample allocation not given. Day 63 after the first injection of vaccine or placebo was the sampling time. This record belongs to a study of Ad26.COV2.S vaccination and SARS-CoV-2 variants. Germline V gene sequence: CDR1 KGHSH, CDR2 LQKENI. The CDR3 sequence is 15 residues long. V lost 2 bases to trimming and J lost 8 bases; unmatched junction nucleotides: 11. Generated by immunoSEQ multiplex PCR, the TCRdb table keeps only in-frame clones and is missing some. This table holds around 400,000 clones, approximately 90% found once. General study findings and limits: Spike-specific TCR breadth was greater in vaccine than placebo recipients.

This TCR derives from a person aged 18-60 years who received the Ad26.COV2.S COVID-19 vaccine or a placebo. The J gene is TRBJ1-2, the V gene TRBV18, with TRBD1 identical over 7 bases. The sample here was peripheral blood, taken in a trial of Ad26.COV2.S vaccine versus placebo. The CDR3 nucleotides read TGTGCCAGCTCACCAGTAGGAGGGGGCACTGAGGGCTACACCTTC. Translation gives CASSPVGGGTEGYTF.